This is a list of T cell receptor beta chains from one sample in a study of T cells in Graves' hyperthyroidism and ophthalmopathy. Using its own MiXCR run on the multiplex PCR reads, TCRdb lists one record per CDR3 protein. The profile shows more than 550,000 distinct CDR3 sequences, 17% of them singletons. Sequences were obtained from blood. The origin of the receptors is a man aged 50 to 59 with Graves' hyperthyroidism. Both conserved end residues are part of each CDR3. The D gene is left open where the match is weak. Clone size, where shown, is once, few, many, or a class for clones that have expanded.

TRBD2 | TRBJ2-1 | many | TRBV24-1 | CATSKTSGRPYEQFF | TGTGCCACCAGTAAGACTAGCGGGAGACCCTATGAGCAGTTCTTC
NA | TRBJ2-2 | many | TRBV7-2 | CASSLVALNTGELFF | TGTGCCAGCAGCTTAGTTGCTTTGAACACCGGGGAGCTGTTTTTT
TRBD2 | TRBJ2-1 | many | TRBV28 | CASSSPGTRLANEQFF | TGTGCCAGCAGTTCACCCGGGACTAGATTAGCCAATGAGCAGTTCTTC
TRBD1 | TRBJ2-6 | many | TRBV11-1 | CASSPGQGKRSGANVLTF | TGTGCCAGCAGCCCGGGACAGGGCAAAAGGTCTGGGGCCAACGTCCTGACTTTC
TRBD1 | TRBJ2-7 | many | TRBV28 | CASKRQGARTYEQYF | TGTGCCAGCAAGAGACAGGGGGCGAGGACCTACGAGCAGTACTTC
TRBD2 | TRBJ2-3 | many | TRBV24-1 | CATSDLTGLAASTDTQYF | TGTGCCACCAGTGATTTGACGGGACTAGCGGCTAGCACAGATACGCAGTATTTT
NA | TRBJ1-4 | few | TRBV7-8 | CASSPRTVTNEKLSF | TGTGCCAGCAGCCCAAGGACAGTAACTAATGAAAAACTGTCTTTT
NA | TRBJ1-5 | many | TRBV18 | CASSPPAGTGNQPQHF | TGTGCCAGCTCACCACCGGCTGGGACTGGCAATCAGCCCCAGCATTTT
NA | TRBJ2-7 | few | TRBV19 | CASSTSMGGGYEQYF | TGTGCCAGTAGTACCTCGATGGGGGGCGGGTACGAGCAGTACTTC
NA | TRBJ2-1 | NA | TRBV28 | CASTRSGTYNEQFF | TGTGCCAGCACCCGTAGCGGTACCTACAATGAGCAGTTCTTC
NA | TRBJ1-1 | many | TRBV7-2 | CASSTGTANTEAFF | TGTGCCAGCAGCACCGGGACGGCGAACACTGAAGCTTTCTTT
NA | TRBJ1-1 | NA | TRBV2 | CASNGRAGTEAFF | TGTGCCAGCAACGGCAGGGCGGGCACTGAAGCTTTCTTT
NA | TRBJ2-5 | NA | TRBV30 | CAWSLISGSETQYF | TGTGCCTGGAGCTTGATATCCGGGAGCGAGACCCAGTACTTC
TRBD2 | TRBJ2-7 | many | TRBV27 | CASRGTSGGSYEQYF | TGTGCCAGCAGGGGGACTAGCGGGGGCTCCTACGAGCAGTACTTC
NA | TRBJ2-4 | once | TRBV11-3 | CASSLESQAKNIQYF | TGTGCCAGCAGCTTGGAGTCCCAAGCCAAAAACATTCAGTACTTC
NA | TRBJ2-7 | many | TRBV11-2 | CASSLEGTVSSYEQYF | TGTGCCAGCAGCTTAGAAGGGACGGTTAGCTCCTACGAGCAGTACTTC
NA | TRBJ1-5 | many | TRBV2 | CASRLDAGKPQHF | TGTGCCAGCAGGCTCGACGCTGGGAAGCCCCAGCATTTT
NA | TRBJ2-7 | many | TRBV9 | CASSVEGERNEQYF | TGTGCCAGCAGCGTAGAGGGGGAGAGGAACGAGCAGTACTTC
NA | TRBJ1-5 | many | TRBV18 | CASSPTQVSNQPQHF | TGTGCCAGCTCACCGACACAGGTTAGCAATCAGCCCCAGCATTTT
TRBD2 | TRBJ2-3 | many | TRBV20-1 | CSATGTSGSRDTQYF | TGCAGTGCTACAGGGACTAGCGGGAGTAGAGATACGCAGTATTTT
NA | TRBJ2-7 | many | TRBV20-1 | CSARDPVYSSYEQYF | TGCAGTGCTAGAGATCCGGTCTATAGCTCCTACGAGCAGTACTTC
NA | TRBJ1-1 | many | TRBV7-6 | CASSLESAGRSGEAFF | TGTGCCAGCAGCTTAGAGTCCGCAGGGAGGTCGGGTGAAGCTTTCTTT
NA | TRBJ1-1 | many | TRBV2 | CASEARQEAFF | TGTGCCAGCGAAGCTCGGCAGGAAGCTTTCTTT
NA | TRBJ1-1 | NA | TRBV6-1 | CASSEGRYNTEAFF | TGTGCCAGCAGTGAGGGTAGGTACAACACTGAAGCTTTCTTT
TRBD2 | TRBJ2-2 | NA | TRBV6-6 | CASSYPRLAGGPDIGELFF | TGTGCCAGCAGTTACCCTCGACTGGCGGGAGGGCCGGACATCGGGGAGCTGTTTTTT
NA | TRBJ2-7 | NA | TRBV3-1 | CASSPQVARTYEQYF | TGTGCCAGCAGCCCTCAAGTGGCTAGGACCTACGAGCAGTACTTC
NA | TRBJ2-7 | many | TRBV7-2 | CASSLGQHAYEQYF | TGTGCCAGCAGCTTAGGTCAGCACGCCTACGAGCAGTACTTC
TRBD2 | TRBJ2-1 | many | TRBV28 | CASSFLAGGRGDNEQFF | TGTGCCAGCAGTTTCCTAGCGGGAGGGAGGGGAGACAATGAGCAGTTCTTC
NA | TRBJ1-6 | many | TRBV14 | CASSQRAFGDSPLHF | TGTGCCAGCAGCCAAAGGGCGTTCGGGGATTCACCCCTCCACTTT
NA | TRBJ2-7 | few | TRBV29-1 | CSVARDTSYEQYF | TGCAGCGTAGCGCGGGACACTTCCTACGAGCAGTACTTC
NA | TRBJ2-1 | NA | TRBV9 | CASSTSGSPNEQFF | TGTGCCAGCAGCACCAGCGGCTCCCCGAATGAGCAGTTCTTC
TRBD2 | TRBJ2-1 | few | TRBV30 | CASSGRADEQFF | TGTGCCTCTAGCGGGAGGGCAGATGAGCAGTTCTTC
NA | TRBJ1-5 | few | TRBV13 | CASSLSPRQPQHF | TGTGCCAGCAGCCTCTCCCCAAGGCAGCCCCAGCATTTT
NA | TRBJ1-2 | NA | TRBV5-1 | CASSPTQDRGIYGYTF | TGCGCCAGCAGCCCGACACAGGACCGGGGGATTTATGGCTACACCTTC